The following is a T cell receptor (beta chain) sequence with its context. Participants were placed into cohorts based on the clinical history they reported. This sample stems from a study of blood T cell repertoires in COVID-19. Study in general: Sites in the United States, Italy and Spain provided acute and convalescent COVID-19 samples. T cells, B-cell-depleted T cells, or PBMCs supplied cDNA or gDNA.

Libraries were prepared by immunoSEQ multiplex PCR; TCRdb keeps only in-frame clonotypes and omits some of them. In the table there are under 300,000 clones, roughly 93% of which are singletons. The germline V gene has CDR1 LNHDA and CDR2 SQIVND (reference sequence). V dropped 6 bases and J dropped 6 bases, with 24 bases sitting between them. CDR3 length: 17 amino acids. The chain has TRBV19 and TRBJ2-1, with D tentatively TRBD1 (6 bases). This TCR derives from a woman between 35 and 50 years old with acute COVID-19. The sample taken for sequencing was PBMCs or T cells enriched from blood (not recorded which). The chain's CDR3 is CASSPPGWAPGANEQFF. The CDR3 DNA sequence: TGTGCCAGTAGCCCCCCCGGATGGGCCCCAGGGGCCAATGAGCAGTTCTTC.